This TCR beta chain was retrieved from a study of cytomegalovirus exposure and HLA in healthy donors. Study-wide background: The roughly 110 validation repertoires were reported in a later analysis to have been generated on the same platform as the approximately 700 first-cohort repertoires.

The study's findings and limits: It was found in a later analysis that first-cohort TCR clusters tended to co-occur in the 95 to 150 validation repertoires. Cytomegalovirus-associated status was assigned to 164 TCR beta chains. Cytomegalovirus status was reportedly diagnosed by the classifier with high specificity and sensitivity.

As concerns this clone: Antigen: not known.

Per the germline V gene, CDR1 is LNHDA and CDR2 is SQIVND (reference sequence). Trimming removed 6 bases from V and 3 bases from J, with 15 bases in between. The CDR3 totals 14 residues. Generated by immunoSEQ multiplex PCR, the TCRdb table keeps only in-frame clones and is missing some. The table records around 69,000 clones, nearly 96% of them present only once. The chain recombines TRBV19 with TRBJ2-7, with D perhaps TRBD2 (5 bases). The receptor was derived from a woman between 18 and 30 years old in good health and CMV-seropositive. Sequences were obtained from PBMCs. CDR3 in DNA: TGTGCCAGTAGCTTCACCTCCGGGGACTACGAGCAGTACTTC. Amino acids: CASSFTSGDYEQYF.